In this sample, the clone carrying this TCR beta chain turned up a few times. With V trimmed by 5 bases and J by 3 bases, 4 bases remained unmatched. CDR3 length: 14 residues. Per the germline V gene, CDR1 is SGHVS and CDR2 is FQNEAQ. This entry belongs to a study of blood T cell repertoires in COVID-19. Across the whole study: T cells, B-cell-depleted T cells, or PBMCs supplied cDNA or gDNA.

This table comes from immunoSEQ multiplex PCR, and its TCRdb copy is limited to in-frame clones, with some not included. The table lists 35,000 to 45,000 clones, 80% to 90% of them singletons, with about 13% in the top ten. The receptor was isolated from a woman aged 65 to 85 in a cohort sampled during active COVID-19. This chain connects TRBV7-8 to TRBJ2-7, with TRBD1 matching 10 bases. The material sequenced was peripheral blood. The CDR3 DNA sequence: TGTGCCAGCAGCGTGGGACAGGGGAACTACGAGCAGTACTTC. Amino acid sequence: CASSVGQGNYEQYF.